This TCR beta chain was sequenced for a study of cytomegalovirus exposure and HLA in healthy donors. Looking at the study overall: Earlier results showed roughly 120 million unique TCR beta sequences derived from some 190 million T cells. Study-level points and caveats: In all likelihood, a cluster of highly shared sequence variants was a sequencing artifact. More than 15,000 TCR beta sequences were associated with HLA alleles at 0.05 false discovery rate in a later analysis. Prior analysis indicated that the majority of TCR beta V segments exhibited productivity approximately 87% or approximately 30% of the time.

On this clone: The antigen remains undetermined.

PCR was performed using 60 Vbeta and 13 Jbeta primers. This table comes from immunoSEQ multiplex PCR, and its TCRdb copy is limited to in-frame clones, with some not included. The table lists some 54,000 clones, around 80% of them singletons, with roughly 5.7% in the top ten. The germline gives CDR1 MNHEY, CDR2 SMNVEV (reference sequence). This CDR3 spans 18 amino acids. V shed 6 bases and J 4 bases; nucleotides not matched to a gene: 15. The sequenced sample consisted of PBMCs. The clonotype originates from a male donor in good health and CMV-seronegative. This chain joins TRBV27 and TRBJ1-2, with TRBD1 matching 12 bases. The CDR3 reads CASSPDSGQGAIGYGYTF. The CDR3 DNA sequence: TGTGCCAGCAGCCCCGATTCGGGACAGGGGGCGATCGGCTATGGCTACACCTTC.